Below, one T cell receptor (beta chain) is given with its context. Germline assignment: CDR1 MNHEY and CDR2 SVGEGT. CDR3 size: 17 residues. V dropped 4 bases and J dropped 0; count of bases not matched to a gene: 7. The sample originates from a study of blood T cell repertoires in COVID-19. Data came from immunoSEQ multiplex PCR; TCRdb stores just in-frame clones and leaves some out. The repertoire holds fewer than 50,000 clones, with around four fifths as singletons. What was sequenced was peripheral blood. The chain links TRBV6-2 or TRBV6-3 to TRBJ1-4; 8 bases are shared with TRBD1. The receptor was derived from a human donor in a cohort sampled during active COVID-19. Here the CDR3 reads CASSFGTGPTTNEKLFF. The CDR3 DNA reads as TGTGCCAGCAGTTTCGGGACAGGCCCTACAACTAATGAAAAACTGTTTTTT.